The 14 T cell receptor beta chains in this list originate from one sample, sequenced in a study of CD8 T cells in ankylosing spondylitis. Whole-study results and caveats: Seemingly characteristic of ankylosing spondylitis blood was a TCR beta motif consisting of 7 or 8 highly homologous variants.

MiXCR, applied by TCRdb to the 5' RACE reads, yields one record per CDR3 protein. Among about 800,000 distinct CDR3 sequences listed, 12% were seen once. Their cognate antigens are unknown. Sequenced input: blood, either unsorted or a sorted T cell fraction (not recorded which). These receptors originate from a male donor with ankylosing spondylitis.

V and J are TRBV10-3 and TRBJ2-7, with D tentatively TRBD1 or TRBD2 (5 bases each). Trimming pared 0 bases from V and 2 bases from J, leaving 8 bases between. The CDR3 covers 14 residues. The germline gives CDR1 ENHRY, CDR2 SYGVKD. As DNA, the CDR3 is TGTGCCATCAGTGAGTCGGTGGGACCCTACGAGCAGTACTTC. Protein sequence: CAISESVGPYEQYF.

This chain's CDR3 is CASSIGPGAGVRQPQHF. As DNA, the CDR3 is TGTGCCAGTAGTATAGGACCCGGGGCAGGGGTACGGCAGCCCCAGCATTTT. The V call is TRBV19, the J call TRBJ1-5; D is perhaps TRBD1 (6 bases). This CDR3 has 17 residues. CDR1 and CDR2 (germline): LNHDA, SQIVND (reference sequence). The V end lost 1 base, the J end lost 7 bases, and 20 bases lay between the germline ends.

The chain has TRBV4-3 and TRBJ2-2; possible D gene TRBD2, 6 bases. Trimming pared 5 bases from V and 8 bases from J, leaving 21 bases between. The CDR3 loop spans 16 amino acids. Germline loops: CDR1 LGHNA, CDR2 YSLEER. The CDR3 region has the DNA TGCGCCAGCAGCTTGGAGGCGGGGTTTCAGACTGGGGAGCTGTTTTTT. Protein sequence: CASSLEAGFQTGELFF.

The sample holds many counts of this clonotype. The chain joins TRBV4-2 to TRBJ1-1; D gene unclear. Germline V CDR1 and CDR2: LGHNA, YNFKEQ. Trimming cost V 1 base and J 2 bases, with 8 bases left between them. The CDR3 contains 14 residues. The CDR3 here is CASSQVDTNTEAFF. CDR3 bases: TGTGCCAGCAGCCAAGTTGACACCAACACTGAAGCTTTCTTT.

This clonotype has a handful of counts. The chain's CDR3 is CASRGYTEAFF. The DNA for the CDR3 is TGTGCCAGCAGAGGCTACACTGAAGCTTTCTTT. The chain uses TRBV6-2 or TRBV6-3 and TRBJ1-1; no firm D call. The CDR3 spans 11 residues. CDR1 is MNHEY and CDR2 is SVGEGT in the germline V gene. Trimming stripped 6 bases from V and 3 bases from J, with 5 bases between.

The chain carries TRBV18 and TRBJ2-7; no reliable D call. V dropped 6 bases and J dropped 6 bases, with 12 bases sitting between them. This CDR3 has 12 amino acids. Germline lookup yields CDR1 KGHSH and CDR2 LQKENI. CDR3 region: CASSLLRLEQYF. In DNA form, the CDR3 reads TGTGCCAGCTCCCTACTTAGGCTCGAGCAGTACTTC.

The V and J genes are TRBV15 and TRBJ1-1; D may be TRBD1 (5 bases). The CDR3 has 15 amino acids. Germline loops: CDR1 LNHNV, CDR2 YYDKDF (reference sequence). The V gene lost 6 bases and the J gene lost 4 bases, with 18 bases spanning the gap. CDR3 protein: CATRVGARMGTEAFF. CDR3 bases: TGTGCCACCAGAGTTGGGGCGAGGATGGGCACTGAAGCTTTCTTT. Full variable domain (remainder filled in from reference TRBV15 and TRBJ1-1): DAMVIQNPRYQVTQFGKPVTLSCSQTLNHNVMYWYQQKSSQAPKLLFHYYDKDFNNEADTPDNFQSRRPNTSFCFLDIRSPGLGDTAMYLCATRVGARMGTEAFFGQGTRLTVV.

The chain recombines TRBV7-9 with TRBJ2-7, with D perhaps given as TRBD1 or TRBD2 (5 bases each). Germline V lookup: CDR1 SEHNR, CDR2 FQNEAQ (reference sequence). The CDR3 is made up of 14 amino acids. Trimming pared 4 bases from V and 5 bases from J, leaving 15 bases between. CDR3 sequence: CASSSRGSRHEQYF. The CDR3 DNA follows: TGTGCCAGCAGCTCGAGGGGTTCGAGGCACGAGCAGTACTTC.

At least ten counts were recorded for this clonotype. The gene calls are TRBV5-1 and TRBJ2-3; a possible D gene is TRBD2 (5 bases). Trimming removed 0 bases from V and 5 bases from J, with 10 bases in between. The CDR3 sequence is 14 residues long. CDR1 is SGHRS and CDR2 is YFSETQ in the germline V gene. The CDR3 loop is CASSLDGSVDTQYF. The CDR3, as DNA: TGCGCCAGCAGCTTGGACGGTAGCGTAGATACGCAGTATTTT.

This clonotype appeared many times. The rearrangement links TRBV15 to TRBJ2-3, with TRBD2 identical over 11 bases. The germline CDR1 and CDR2 sequences are LNHNV and YYDKDF (reference sequence). The CDR3 runs 15 residues. V dropped 9 bases and J dropped 2; count of bases not matched to a gene: 7. The CDR3 nucleotides read TGTGCCACAAGCCTAGCGGGAGGAACCACAGATACGCAGTATTTT. Residues: CATSLAGGTTDTQYF. The complete variable domain, with remaining parts taken from reference TRBV15 and TRBJ2-3, reads DAMVIQNPRYQVTQFGKPVTLSCSQTLNHNVMYWYQQKSSQAPKLLFHYYDKDFNNEADTPDNFQSRRPNTSFCFLDIRSPGLGDTAMYLCATSLAGGTTDTQYFGPGTRLTVL.

This chain connects TRBV5-1 to TRBJ2-1, with a tentative D call TRBD1 (6 bases). Trimming shortened V by 7 bases and J by 5 bases, and 19 bases separated the two germline ends. Germline loops: CDR1 SGHRS, CDR2 YFSETQ. This CDR3 comprises 15 residues. The CDR3 sequence is CASVPSGGPNNEQFF. In nucleotides, the CDR3 is TGCGCCAGCGTCCCCAGTGGGGGCCCGAACAATGAGCAGTTCTTC.

This clonotype appeared a few times. The chain combines TRBV6-1 with TRBJ1-4; unclear D gene. Trimming cost V 6 bases and J 0 bases, with 8 bases left between them. The CDR3 covers 14 residues. From germline, CDR1 is MNHNS and CDR2 SASEGT. The CDR3 DNA reads as TGTGCCAGCAGGTCACTTTCAACTAATGAAAAACTGTTTTTT. Residues: CASRSLSTNEKLFF.

The V gene is TRBV12-3 or TRBV12-4, the J gene TRBJ1-6; perhaps TRBD1 as D (6 bases). The CDR3 has 15 residues. V shed 7 bases and J shed 9 bases, with 19 bases lying between them. The chain's CDR3 is CASTHGRGNRSPLHF. The CDR3, as DNA: TGTGCCAGCACCCATGGTAGGGGGAATCGTTCACCCCTCCACTTT.

The chain has TRBV5-1 and TRBJ2-1; D may be TRBD1 (5 bases). Trimming removed 0 bases from V and 4 bases from J, with 14 bases in between. The CDR3 consists of 16 residues. Germline loops: CDR1 SGHRS, CDR2 YFSETQ. The CDR3 region has the DNA TGCGCCAGCAGCTTGGTTCGGCGGTCAGGGTACAATGAGCAGTTCTTC. Residues: CASSLVRRSGYNEQFF.